This T cell receptor (beta chain) was recorded in a study of blood T cell repertoires in COVID-19. There are a few counts of this clone. The CDR3 extends over 19 amino acids. J gave up 4 bases and V 5 bases, and 17 bases lay outside the gene matches. Germline assignment: CDR1 MNHNY and CDR2 SVGAGI (reference sequence). Assay used: immunoSEQ multiplex PCR; TCRdb lists only in-frame clones, some missing. The repertoire holds over 200,000 clones, with approximately 78% as singletons. This sequence joins TRBV6-6 and TRBJ2-1; TRBD2 aligns across 10 bases. The sample consisted of PBMCs or T cells enriched from blood (not recorded which). This sequence was found in a man aged 40-49 years who had recovered from COVID-19. The DNA of the CDR3 is TGTGCCAGCAGTCACACGTCCGATCCGGGACTAGCGCTTTACAATGAGCAGTTCTTC. This translates into CASSHTSDPGLALYNEQFF.